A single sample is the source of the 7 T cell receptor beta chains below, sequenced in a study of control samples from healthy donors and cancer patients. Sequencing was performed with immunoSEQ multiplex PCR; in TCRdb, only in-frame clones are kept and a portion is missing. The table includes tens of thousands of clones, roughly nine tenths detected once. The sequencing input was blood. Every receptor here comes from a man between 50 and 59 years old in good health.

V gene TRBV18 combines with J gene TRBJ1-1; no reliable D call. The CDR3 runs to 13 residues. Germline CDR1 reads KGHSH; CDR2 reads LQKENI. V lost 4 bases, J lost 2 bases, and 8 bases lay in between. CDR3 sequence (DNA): TGTGCCAGCTCACTGGACGGTAACACTGAAGCTTTCTTT. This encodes CASSLDGNTEAFF.

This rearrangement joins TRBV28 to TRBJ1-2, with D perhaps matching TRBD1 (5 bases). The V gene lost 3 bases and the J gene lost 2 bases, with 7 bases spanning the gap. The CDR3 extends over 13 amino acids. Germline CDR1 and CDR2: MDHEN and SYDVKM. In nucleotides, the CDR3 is TGTGCCAGCAGTTTGGGGCAAAACTATGGCTACACCTTC. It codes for CASSLGQNYGYTF.

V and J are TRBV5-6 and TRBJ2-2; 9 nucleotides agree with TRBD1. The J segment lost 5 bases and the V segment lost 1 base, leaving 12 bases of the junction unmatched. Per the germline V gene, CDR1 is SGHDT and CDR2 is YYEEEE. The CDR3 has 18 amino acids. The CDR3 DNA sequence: TGTGCCAGCAGCTTGCCCTTAGGACAGGGGAGAAAAACCGGGGAGCTGTTTTTT. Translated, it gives CASSLPLGQGRKTGELFF.

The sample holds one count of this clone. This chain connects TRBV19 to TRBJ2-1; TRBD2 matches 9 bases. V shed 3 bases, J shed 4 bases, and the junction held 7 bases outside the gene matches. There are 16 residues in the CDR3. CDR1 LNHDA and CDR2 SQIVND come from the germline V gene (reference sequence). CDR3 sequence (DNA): TGTGCCAGTAGTATGGATCGACTAGCGGATTACAATGAGCAGTTCTTC. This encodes CASSMDRLADYNEQFF.

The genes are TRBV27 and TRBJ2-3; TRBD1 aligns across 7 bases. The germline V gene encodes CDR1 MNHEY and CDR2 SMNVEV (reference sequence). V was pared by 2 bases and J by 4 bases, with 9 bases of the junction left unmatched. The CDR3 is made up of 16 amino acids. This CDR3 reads CASSLDTGVLPDTQYF. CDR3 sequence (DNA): TGTGCCAGCAGTTTAGATACAGGGGTCCTCCCAGATACGCAGTATTTT.

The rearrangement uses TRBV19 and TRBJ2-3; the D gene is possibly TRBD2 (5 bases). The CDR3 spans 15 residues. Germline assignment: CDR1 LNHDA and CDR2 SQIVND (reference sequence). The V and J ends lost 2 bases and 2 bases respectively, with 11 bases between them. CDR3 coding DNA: TGTGCCAGTAGTATACTAGGACTTCTCACAGATACGCAGTATTTT. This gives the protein CASSILGLLTDTQYF.

The CDR3 protein is CASKVFSQETQYF. The CDR3 DNA follows: TGTGCCAGCAAGGTGTTTTCACAAGAGACCCAGTACTTC. The chain employs TRBV3-1 (or the pseudogene TRBV3-2) and TRBJ2-5; the D is unclear. Germline CDR1 and CDR2: LGHDT and YNNKEL (reference sequence). This CDR3 has 13 amino acids. V was trimmed by 7 bases and J by 2 bases, leaving 11 bases between them.